This T cell receptor beta chain was sequenced in a study of CD8 T cells in ankylosing spondylitis. The study, taken as a whole, reports: A TCR beta motif made of 7 to 9 highly homologous variants seemed typical of ankylosing spondylitis blood.

5'-RACE, quantitative and with molecular barcodes, yielded the TCR beta libraries. TCRdb independently ran MiXCR on the 5' RACE reads; one entry per CDR3 protein. The table lists hundreds of thousands of distinct CDR3 sequences, about 11% of them singletons. This CDR3 is built from 17 residues. Trimming took 3 bases from V and 7 from J, leaving 19 bases between them. Germline CDR1 MDHEN, CDR2 SYDVKM. The sample holds a few counts of this clonotype. What it recognizes is unknown. Sequencing was carried out using blood, either unsorted or a sorted T cell fraction (not recorded which). J is TRBJ1-6 and V is TRBV28, with D possibly being TRBD1 (5 bases). The receptor's source is a male donor with ankylosing spondylitis. The CDR3 region is CASSLLRRQSTNSPLHF. The CDR3 region has the DNA TGTGCCAGCAGTTTGCTGCGGAGACAGTCTACAAATTCACCCCTCCACTTT.